This T cell receptor (beta chain) came from a study of T cells in Graves' hyperthyroidism and ophthalmopathy. Study outcomes and limitations: A model built on 13 V-J features separated ophthalmopathy from stable hyperthyroidism.

This clonotype has at least ten counts. Its matching antigen is unknown. Researchers amplified the TCR beta CDR3 regions from RNA transcripts. The HTBI primer set was used in a first-round RT-PCR of the TCR CDR3. TCRdb re-called the multiplex PCR reads with MiXCR, one entry per CDR3 protein. The sample includes over 500,000 distinct CDR3 sequences, 14% of them seen just once. Uncontrolled infection, other autoimmune disease, pregnancy or lactation excluded patients. Clinical symptoms, serum thyroxine and TRAb, thyroid ultrasound and orbital computed tomography were used for the diagnoses. Fresh peripheral blood, less than 11 ml of it, supplied the PBMCs. This clonotype originated in a middle-aged woman with Graves' hyperthyroidism. The sequencing sample was made of blood.

The CDR3 loop is CSARAGTGTQPQHF. The CDR3 DNA reads as TGCAGTGCTAGAGCCGGGACAGGGACCCAGCCCCAGCATTTT. The chain joins TRBV20-1 to TRBJ1-5; 9 bases are shared with TRBD1. CDR1 and CDR2 (germline): DFQATT, SNEGSKA (reference sequence). CDR3 size: 14 residues. V lost 1 base and J lost 7; bases outside the gene matches: 5.